The present entry profiles one T cell receptor beta chain with its context. The CDR3 extends over 13 amino acids. Trimming at V came to 5 bases and at J to 13 bases, leaving 5 bases not matched to a gene. CDR1 is LNHDA and CDR2 is SQIVND in the germline V gene (reference sequence). These data originate in a study of blood T cell repertoires in COVID-19. Method: immunoSEQ multiplex PCR; TCRdb's copy keeps in-frame clones and lacks some. The table has about 160,000 clones, around 90% seen once. The TCR comes from a woman in her sixties or seventies with active or convalescent COVID-19. Source material: peripheral blood. V gene TRBV19 combines with J gene TRBJ1-6, with 10 bases aligning to TRBD1. The CDR3 sequence: CASSRGTGVPLHF. The CDR3 coding sequence is TGTGCCAGTAGTCGCGGGACAGGGGTTCCCCTCCACTTT.